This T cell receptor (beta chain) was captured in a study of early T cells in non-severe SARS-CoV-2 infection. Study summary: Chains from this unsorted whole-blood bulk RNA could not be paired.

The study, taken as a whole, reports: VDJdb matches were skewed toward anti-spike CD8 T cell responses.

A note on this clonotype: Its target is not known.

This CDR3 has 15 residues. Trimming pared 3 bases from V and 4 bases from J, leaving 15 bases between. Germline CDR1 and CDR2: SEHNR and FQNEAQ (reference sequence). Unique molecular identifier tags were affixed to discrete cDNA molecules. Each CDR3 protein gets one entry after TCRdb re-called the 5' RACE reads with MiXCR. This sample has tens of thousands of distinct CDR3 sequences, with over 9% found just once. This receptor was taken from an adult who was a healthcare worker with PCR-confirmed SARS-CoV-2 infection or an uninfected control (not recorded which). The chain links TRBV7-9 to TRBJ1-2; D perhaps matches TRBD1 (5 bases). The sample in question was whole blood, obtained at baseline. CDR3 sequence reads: CASSFRGGASYGYTF. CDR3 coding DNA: TGTGCCAGCAGCTTCCGGGGGGGAGCTAGCTATGGCTACACCTTC.